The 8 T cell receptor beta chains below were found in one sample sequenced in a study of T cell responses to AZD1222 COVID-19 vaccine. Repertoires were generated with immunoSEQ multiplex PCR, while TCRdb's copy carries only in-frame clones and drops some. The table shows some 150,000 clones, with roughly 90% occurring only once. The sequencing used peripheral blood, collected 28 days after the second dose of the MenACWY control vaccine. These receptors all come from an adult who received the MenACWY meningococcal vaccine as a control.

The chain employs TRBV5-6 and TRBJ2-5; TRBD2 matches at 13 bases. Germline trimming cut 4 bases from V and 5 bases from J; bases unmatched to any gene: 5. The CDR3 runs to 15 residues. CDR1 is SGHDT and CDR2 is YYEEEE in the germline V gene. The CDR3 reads CASSALAGGPETQYF. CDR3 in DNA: TGTGCCAGCAGCGCACTAGCGGGGGGGCCCGAGACCCAGTACTTC.

Here the CDR3 DNA reads TGTGCCAGCAGTCCCCGGACAGGGGAGACCGGGGAGCTGTTTTTT. Protein sequence: CASSPRTGETGELFF. The V gene is TRBV6-4, the J gene TRBJ2-2; the match to TRBD1 covers 9 bases. The trim removed 5 bases at V and 5 bases at J, leaving 6 bases unmatched. The CDR3 is 15 amino acids. The germline CDR1 and CDR2 sequences are MRHNA and SNTAGT.

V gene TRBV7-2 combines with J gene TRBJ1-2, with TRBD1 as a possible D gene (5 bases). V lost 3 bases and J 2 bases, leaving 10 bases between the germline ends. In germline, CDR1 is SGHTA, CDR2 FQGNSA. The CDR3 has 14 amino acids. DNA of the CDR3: TGTGCCAGCAGCTTGTCAGGGTCCAACTATGGCTACACCTTC. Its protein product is CASSLSGSNYGYTF.

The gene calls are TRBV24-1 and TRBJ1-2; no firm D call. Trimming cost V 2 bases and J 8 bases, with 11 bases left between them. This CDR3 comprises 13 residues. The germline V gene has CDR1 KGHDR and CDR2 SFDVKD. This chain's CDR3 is CATSDSARQGYTF. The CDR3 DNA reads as TGTGCCACCAGTGATTCCGCGCGCCAGGGCTACACCTTC.

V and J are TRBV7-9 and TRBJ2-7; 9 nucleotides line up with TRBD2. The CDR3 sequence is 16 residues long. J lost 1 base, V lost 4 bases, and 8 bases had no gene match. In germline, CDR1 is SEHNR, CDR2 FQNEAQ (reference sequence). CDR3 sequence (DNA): TGTGCCAGCAGCTATTCTGTGACTAGCGGATCCTACGAGCAGTACTTC. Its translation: CASSYSVTSGSYEQYF.

CDR3 sequence (DNA): TGTGCCAGCTCACCACAGAGGACTGAAGCTTTCTTT. Encoded protein: CASSPQRTEAFF. This chain connects TRBV18 to TRBJ1-1; no definite D call. This CDR3 region has 12 residues. Trimming removed 1 base from V and 5 bases from J, with 5 bases in between. Germline-derived CDR1 and CDR2 are KGHSH and LQKENI.

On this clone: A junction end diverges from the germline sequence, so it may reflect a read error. The CDR3: CASSLWDPGNTVYF. The CDR3 DNA sequence: TGTGCCAGCAGCTTGTGGGATCCGGGAAACACCGTATATTTT. The gene calls are TRBV5-6 and TRBJ1-3; D gene unclear. In germline, CDR1 is SGHDT, CDR2 YYEEEE. The CDR3 runs 14 residues.

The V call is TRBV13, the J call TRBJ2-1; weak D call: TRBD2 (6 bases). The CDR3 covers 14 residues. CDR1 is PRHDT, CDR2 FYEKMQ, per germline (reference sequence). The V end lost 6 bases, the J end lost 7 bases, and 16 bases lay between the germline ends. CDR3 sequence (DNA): TGTGCCAGCAGAGCCCCAGCGGCGGGGAATGAGCAGTTCTTC. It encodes CASRAPAAGNEQFF.